These 15 T cell receptor beta chains came from one sample sequenced in a study of blood T cell repertoires in COVID-19. This table comes from immunoSEQ multiplex PCR, and its TCRdb copy is limited to in-frame clones, with some not included. The sample has around 59,000 clones; about 87% are singletons. Sequenced material: peripheral blood. The receptors stem from a man aged 55 to 70 with acute or convalescent COVID-19.

This sequence joins TRBV7-9 and TRBJ1-1, with D tentatively TRBD1 (5 bases). The V end lost 3 bases, the J end lost 3 bases, and 11 bases lay between the germline ends. Germline V gene data show CDR1 as SEHNR and CDR2 as FQNEAQ (reference sequence). This CDR3 has 14 residues. The CDR3 protein is CASSFAGRDTEAFF. CDR3 bases: TGTGCCAGCAGCTTCGCAGGGAGGGACACTGAAGCTTTCTTT.

The rearrangement uses TRBV24-1 and TRBJ2-7; 12 bases are a match to TRBD2. CDR1 KGHDR and CDR2 SFDVKD come from the germline V gene. The CDR3 is 14 residues long. The junction had 4 bases not matched to a gene; V was cut back by 9 bases and J by 2 bases. In DNA, the CDR3 is TGTGCCACCGGGACTAGCGGGTCACCCTACGAGCAGTACTTC. This gives the protein CATGTSGSPYEQYF.

The V and J genes are TRBV2 and TRBJ2-7; D may be TRBD1 (6 bases). Germline assignment: CDR1 SNHLY and CDR2 FYNNEI. The CDR3 runs to 14 residues. V lost 4 bases and J lost 3, with 13 bases in between. CDR3 amino acids: CASSGGGPGYEQYF. For the CDR3, the DNA is TGTGCCAGCAGTGGAGGGGGACCAGGCTACGAGCAGTACTTC. The entire variable domain, with the rest obtained from reference TRBV2 and TRBJ2-7, is as follows: EPEVTQTPSHQVTQMGQEVILRCVPISNHLYFYWYRQILGQKVEFLVSFYNNEISEKSEIFDDQFSVERPDGSNFTLKIRSTKLEDSAMYFCASSGGGPGYEQYFGPGTRLTVT.

The chain uses TRBV12-3 or TRBV12-4 and TRBJ1-5; no clear D. Trimming cost V 1 base and J 5 bases, with 6 bases left between them. The CDR3 spans 13 residues. The CDR3 DNA reads as TGTGCCAGCAGTTTAGGCCAGTATCAGCCCCAGCATTTT. Translation: CASSLGQYQPQHF.

The chain combines TRBV15 with TRBJ1-5, with D hard to call. The CDR3 runs 14 residues. Per the germline V gene, CDR1 is LNHNV and CDR2 is YYDKDF (reference sequence). V lost 0 bases and J 4 bases, leaving 7 bases between the germline ends. In DNA, the CDR3 is TGTGCCACCAGCAGAGATTCTAGGAATCAGCCCCAGCATTTT. Amino acids: CATSRDSRNQPQHF.

The chain employs TRBV19 and TRBJ2-7, with 8 bases identical to TRBD2. Germline V gene sequence: CDR1 LNHDA, CDR2 SQIVND (reference sequence). This CDR3 has 15 residues. Germline trimming cut 6 bases from V and 1 base from J; bases unmatched to any gene: 8. The CDR3 here is CASSLVGGGSYEQYF. The CDR3 DNA reads TGTGCCAGTAGCCTTGTGGGCGGGGGGTCCTACGAGCAGTACTTC.

This clone was seen more than once but under ten times. V and J are TRBV10-3 and TRBJ1-5, with 7 bases matching TRBD1. This CDR3 has 17 residues. Germline-derived CDR1 and CDR2 are ENHRY and SYGVKD. V lost 0 bases and J lost 6; bases outside the gene matches: 11. DNA for the CDR3: TGTGCCATCAGTGAGTCTGTTGGACAGGTGTCCCTTCAGCCCCAGCATTTT. This encodes CAISESVGQVSLQPQHF.

The genes are TRBV3-1 (or the pseudogene TRBV3-2) and TRBJ2-1; D remains ambiguous. Germline V gene lookup returns CDR1 LGHDT and CDR2 YNNKEL (reference sequence). Trimming took off 0 bases at V and 4 bases at J, with 7 bases between the two ends. This CDR3 contains 14 residues. The CDR3 bases are TGTGCCAGCAGCCAAGATTTAGAATACAATGAGCAGTTCTTC. As protein: CASSQDLEYNEQFF.

V usage is TRBV2 and J usage is TRBJ1-2, with 7 bases matching TRBD1. Unmatched junction bases numbered 3, after V lost 6 bases and J lost 2 bases. The CDR3 consists of 13 residues. Germline CDR1 is SNHLY and CDR2 is FYNNEI. The chain's CDR3 is CASSEGQNYGYTF. In nucleotides, the CDR3 is TGTGCCAGCAGCGAGGGACAGAACTATGGCTACACCTTC.

The chain couples TRBV5-1 to TRBJ1-3, with D tentatively TRBD1 (5 bases). In germline, CDR1 is SGHRS, CDR2 YFSETQ. V was trimmed by 0 bases and J by 4 bases, leaving 14 bases between them. The CDR3 is made up of 16 amino acids. This CDR3 is CASSLAGAERGNTIYF. CDR3 coding DNA: TGCGCCAGCAGCTTGGCTGGGGCTGAAAGGGGAAACACCATATATTTT. Based on the CDR3 plus reference TRBV5-1 and TRBJ1-3, the full variable domain is KAGVTQTPRYLIKTRGQQVTLSCSPISGHRSVSWYQQTPGQGLQFLFEYFSETQRNKGNFPGRFSGRQFSNSRSEMNVSTLELGDSALYLCASSLAGAERGNTIYFGEGSWLTVV.

This rearrangement joins TRBV11-3 to TRBJ2-1; the match to TRBD2 covers 10 bases. The CDR3 contains 15 residues. The trim removed 8 bases at V and 8 bases at J, leaving 12 bases unmatched. Looked up from germline, CDR1 is SGHNT and CDR2 is YENEEA. The CDR3 DNA follows: TGTGCCAGCTGTAAGAGGGCTAGCGGGAGTTATGAGCAGTTCTTC. This translates into CASCKRASGSYEQFF.

This CDR3 is CASSPQGAHEQYF. The CDR3 nucleotides read TGTGCCAGTAGCCCACAGGGGGCGCACGAGCAGTACTTC. The chain recombines TRBV19 with TRBJ2-7; 9 positions agree with TRBD1. V trimming: 6 bases; J trimming: 5 bases; junction bases outside the gene matches: 5. CDR3 length equals 13 residues. The germline V gene encodes CDR1 LNHDA and CDR2 SQIVND (reference sequence).

The rearrangement joins TRBV5-5 to TRBJ2-5; 9 bases are a match to TRBD2. Germline V gene sequence: CDR1 SGHKS, CDR2 YYEKEE (reference sequence). Unmatched junction bases numbered 11, after V lost 0 bases and J lost 2 bases. The length of the CDR3 is 18 residues. The CDR3 reads CASSLGLAGLPNQETQYF. CDR3 sequence (DNA): TGTGCCAGCAGCTTGGGGCTAGCGGGACTTCCTAATCAAGAGACCCAGTACTTC.

V usage is TRBV27 and J usage is TRBJ2-3; 14 nucleotides line up with TRBD2. The germline V gene encodes CDR1 MNHEY and CDR2 SMNVEV (reference sequence). J was trimmed by 10 bases and V by 4 bases; bases with no gene match: 13. This CDR3 contains 17 residues. The CDR3 is CASSSSGTSGGPVPQYF. The CDR3 DNA is TGTGCCAGCAGTTCCTCTGGGACTAGCGGGGGCCCGGTCCCGCAGTATTTT.

The chain couples TRBV7-9 to TRBJ2-1; 7 bases line up with TRBD2. Germline V gene data show CDR1 as SEHNR and CDR2 as FQNEAQ (reference sequence). The CDR3 contains 15 residues. Trimming removed 1 base from V and 8 bases from J; junction bases left unmatched: 8. The CDR3 bases are TGTGCCAGCAGCTTAGTCAAGCGGACTAGTCATGAGCAGTTCTTC. It is translated as CASSLVKRTSHEQFF.